These T cell receptor beta chains were read from a single sample in a study of CD8 T cells in ankylosing spondylitis. TCRdb independently ran MiXCR on the 5' RACE reads; one entry per CDR3 protein. The sample includes hundreds of thousands of distinct CDR3 sequences, approximately 11% seen only once; the top ten take nearly 7%. The specimen sequenced was blood, either unsorted or a sorted T cell fraction (not recorded which). The receptors here all came from a male donor with ankylosing spondylitis. The CDR3 runs from the conserved cysteine through the conserved F or W. D genes are given only for firm matches. A row's size may be missing; if present it is once, few, many or a size class.

>NA|TRBV7-2|TRBD1|TRBJ2-6
CASSFTTGVSHVLTF
TGTGCCAGCAGTTTTACTACAGGGGTTTCGCACGTCCTGACTTTC
>few|TRBV20-1|NA|TRBJ2-2
CSARVRVNTGELFF
TGCAGTGCTAGAGTCAGGGTTAACACCGGGGAGCTGTTTTTT
>NA|TRBV5-1|NA|TRBJ1-2
CASSFGTAGNYGYTF
TGCGCCAGCAGCTTTGGGACGGCGGGTAACTATGGCTACACCTTC
>NA|TRBV12-3/TRBV12-4|NA|TRBJ1-5
CASSFGRETPQHF
TGTGCCAGCAGTTTCGGACGGGAGACGCCCCAGCATTTT
>NA|TRBV3-1|NA|TRBJ1-1
CASSSGLEGTEAFF
TGTGCCAGCAGCTCGGGTCTCGAGGGCACTGAAGCTTTCTTT
>few|TRBV12-3/TRBV12-4|TRBD1|TRBJ2-5
CASSRSSGTGFQTQYF
TGTGCCAGCAGCCGCTCCTCCGGGACAGGGTTTCAGACCCAGTACTTC
>many|TRBV7-2|NA|TRBJ2-7
CASSFLGQSSYEQYF
TGTGCCAGCAGCTTTCTCGGTCAGAGCTCCTACGAGCAGTACTTC
>few|TRBV7-9|NA|TRBJ2-7
CASSLAEKYEQYF
TGTGCCAGCAGCTTAGCGGAAAAATACGAGCAGTACTTC
>many|TRBV12-3/TRBV12-4|TRBD2|TRBJ2-1
CASRPGLATNEQFF
TGTGCCAGCAGGCCGGGACTAGCGACAAATGAGCAGTTCTTC
>few|TRBV4-2|NA|TRBJ2-3
CASSQDSGEGADTQYF
TGTGCCAGCAGCCAAGATAGTGGGGAGGGGGCAGATACGCAGTATTTT
>few|TRBV20-1|NA|TRBJ2-3
CSARVRSNTQYF
TGCAGTGCTAGAGTGCGCAGCAATACGCAGTATTTT
>NA|TRBV3-1|NA|TRBJ1-1
CASGWEVGGTEAFF
TGTGCCAGCGGGTGGGAGGTTGGGGGCACTGAAGCTTTCTTT
>NA|TRBV7-9|NA|TRBJ2-7
CASSLVEAYEQYF
TGTGCCAGCAGCTTAGTGGAAGCCTACGAGCAGTACTTC
>many|TRBV5-1|NA|TRBJ2-1
CASSLSLSDRNEQFF
TGCGCCAGCAGCTTGAGCCTTAGCGATAGAAATGAGCAGTTCTTC
>few|TRBV25-1|NA|TRBJ2-7
CASSDFAGAGYEQYF
TGTGCCAGCAGTGATTTTGCAGGGGCGGGCTACGAGCAGTACTTC
>few|TRBV12-3/TRBV12-4|NA|TRBJ1-1
CASSPIRARARDTEAFF
TGTGCCAGCAGCCCAATACGGGCGAGGGCCAGGGACACTGAAGCTTTCTTT
>few|TRBV20-1|TRBD1|TRBJ1-4
CSAPKRDRGLWTNEKLFF
TGCAGTGCACCGAAGAGGGACAGGGGGTTGTGGACTAATGAAAAACTGTTTTTT
>NA|TRBV12-3/TRBV12-4|NA|TRBJ1-5
CASSLGKEQPQHF
TGTGCCAGCAGTTTAGGGAAGGAACAGCCCCAGCATTTT
>many|TRBV20-1|TRBD2|TRBJ2-3
CSASGLAGPTDTQYF
TGCAGTGCTTCAGGACTAGCGGGACCCACAGATACGCAGTATTTT
>NA|TRBV7-2|NA|TRBJ1-1
CASSLGPSLAFF
TGTGCCAGCAGCTTAGGACCGTCTTTGGCTTTCTTT
>NA|TRBV20-1|NA|TRBJ1-2
CSARDLWAYGYTF
TGCAGTGCTAGAGATTTATGGGCTTATGGCTACACCTTC
>few|TRBV20-1|TRBD1|TRBJ1-1
CSAVGDRTEAFF
TGCAGCGCAGTAGGGGACAGGACTGAAGCTTTCTTT